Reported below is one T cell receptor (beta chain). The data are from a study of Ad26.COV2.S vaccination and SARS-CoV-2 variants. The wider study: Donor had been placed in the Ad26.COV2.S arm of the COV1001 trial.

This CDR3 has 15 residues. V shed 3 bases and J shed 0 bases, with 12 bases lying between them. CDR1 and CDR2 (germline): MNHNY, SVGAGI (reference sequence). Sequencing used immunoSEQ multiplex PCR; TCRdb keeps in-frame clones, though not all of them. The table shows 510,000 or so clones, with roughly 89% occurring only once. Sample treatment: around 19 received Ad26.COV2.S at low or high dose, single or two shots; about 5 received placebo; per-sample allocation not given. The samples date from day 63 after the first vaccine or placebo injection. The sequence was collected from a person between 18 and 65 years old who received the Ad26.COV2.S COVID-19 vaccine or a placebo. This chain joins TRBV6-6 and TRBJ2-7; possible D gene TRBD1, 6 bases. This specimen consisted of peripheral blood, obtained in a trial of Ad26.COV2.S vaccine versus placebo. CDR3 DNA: TGTGCCAGCAGTTATTCCGGGACAAGCTCCTACGAGCAGTACTTC. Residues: CASSYSGTSSYEQYF.